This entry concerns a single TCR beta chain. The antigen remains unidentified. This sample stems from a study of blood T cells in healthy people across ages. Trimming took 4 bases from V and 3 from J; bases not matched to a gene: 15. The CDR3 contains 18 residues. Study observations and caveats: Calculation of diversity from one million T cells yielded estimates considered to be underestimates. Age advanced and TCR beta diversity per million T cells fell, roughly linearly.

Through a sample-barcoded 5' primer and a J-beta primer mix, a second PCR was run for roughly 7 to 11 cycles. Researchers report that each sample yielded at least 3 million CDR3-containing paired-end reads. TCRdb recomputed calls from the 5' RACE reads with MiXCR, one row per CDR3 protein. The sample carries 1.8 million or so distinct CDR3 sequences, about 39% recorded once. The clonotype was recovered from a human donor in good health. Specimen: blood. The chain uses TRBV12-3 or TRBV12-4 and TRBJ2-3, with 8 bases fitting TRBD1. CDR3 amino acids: CASSSTPAQGAWTDTQYF. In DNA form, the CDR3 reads TGTGCCAGCAGTTCCACACCCGCCCAGGGGGCTTGGACAGATACGCAGTATTTT.